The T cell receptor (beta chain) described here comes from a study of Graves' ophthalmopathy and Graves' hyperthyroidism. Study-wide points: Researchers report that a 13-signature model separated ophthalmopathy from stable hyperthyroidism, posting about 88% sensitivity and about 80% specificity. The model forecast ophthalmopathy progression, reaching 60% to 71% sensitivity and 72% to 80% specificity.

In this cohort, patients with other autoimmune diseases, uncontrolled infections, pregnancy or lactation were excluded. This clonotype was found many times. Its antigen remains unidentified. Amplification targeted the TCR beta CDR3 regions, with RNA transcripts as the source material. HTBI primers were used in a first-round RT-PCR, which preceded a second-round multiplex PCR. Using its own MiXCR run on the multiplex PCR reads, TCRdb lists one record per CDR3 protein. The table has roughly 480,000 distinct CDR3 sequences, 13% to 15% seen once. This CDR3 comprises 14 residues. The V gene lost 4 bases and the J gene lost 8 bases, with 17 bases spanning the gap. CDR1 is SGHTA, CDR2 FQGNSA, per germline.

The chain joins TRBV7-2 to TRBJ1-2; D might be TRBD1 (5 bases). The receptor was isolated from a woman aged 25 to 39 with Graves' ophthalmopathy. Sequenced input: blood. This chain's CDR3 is CASSSKTGTRGYTF. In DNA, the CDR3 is TGTGCCAGCAGCTCAAAAACCGGGACGAGGGGCTACACCTTC.